This T cell receptor (beta chain) stems from a study of T cell repertoires in cytomegalovirus infection. TCRdb fed the reads into MiXCR, producing one record per CDR3 protein. The sample shows hundreds of thousands of distinct CDR3 sequences, approximately 10% of them seen only once. V lost 2 bases, J lost 9 bases, and 17 bases stayed unmatched. Germline assignment: CDR1 DFQATT and CDR2 SNEGSKA (reference sequence). The CDR3 runs to 17 residues. The clonotype originates from a human donor in good health (CMV status not recorded). Some clones in this sample may be carry-over from other donors' samples. V is TRBV20-1 and J is TRBJ2-1, with 9 nucleotides matching TRBD2. Sequenced material: PBMCs. This chain's CDR3 is CSARPLSRLADGGEQFF. CDR3 bases: TGCAGTGCTAGACCACTTTCCCGACTAGCGGACGGGGGTGAGCAGTTCTTC.